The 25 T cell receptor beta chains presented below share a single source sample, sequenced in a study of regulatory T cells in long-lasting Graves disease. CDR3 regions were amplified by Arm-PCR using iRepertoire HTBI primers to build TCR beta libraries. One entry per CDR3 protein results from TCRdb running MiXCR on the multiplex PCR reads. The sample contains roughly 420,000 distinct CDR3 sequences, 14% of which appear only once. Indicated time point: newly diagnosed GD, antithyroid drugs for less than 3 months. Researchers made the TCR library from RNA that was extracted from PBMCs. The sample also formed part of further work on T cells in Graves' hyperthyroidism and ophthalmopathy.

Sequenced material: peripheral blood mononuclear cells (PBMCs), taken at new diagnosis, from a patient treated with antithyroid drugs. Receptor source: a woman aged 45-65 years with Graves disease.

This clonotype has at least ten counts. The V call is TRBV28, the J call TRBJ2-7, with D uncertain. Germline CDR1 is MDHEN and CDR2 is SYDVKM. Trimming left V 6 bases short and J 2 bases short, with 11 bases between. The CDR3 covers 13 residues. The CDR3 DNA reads TGTGCCAGCAGGCCCGGATGGACCTACGAGCAGTACTTC. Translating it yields CASRPGWTYEQYF.

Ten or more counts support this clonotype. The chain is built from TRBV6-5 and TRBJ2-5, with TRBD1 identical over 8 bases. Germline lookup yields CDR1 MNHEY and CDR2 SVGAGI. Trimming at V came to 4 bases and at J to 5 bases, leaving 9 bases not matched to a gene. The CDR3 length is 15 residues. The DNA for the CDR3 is TGTGCCAGCAGTTTATCAGGGGGCATCGGGGAGACCCAGTACTTC. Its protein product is CASSLSGGIGETQYF.

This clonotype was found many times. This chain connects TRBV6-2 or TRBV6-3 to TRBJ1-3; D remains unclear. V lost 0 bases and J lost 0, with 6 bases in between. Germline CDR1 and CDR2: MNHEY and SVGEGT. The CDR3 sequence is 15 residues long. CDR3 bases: TGTGCCAGCAGTTACTCCAGGATCTCTGGAAACACCATATATTTT. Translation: CASSYSRISGNTIYF.

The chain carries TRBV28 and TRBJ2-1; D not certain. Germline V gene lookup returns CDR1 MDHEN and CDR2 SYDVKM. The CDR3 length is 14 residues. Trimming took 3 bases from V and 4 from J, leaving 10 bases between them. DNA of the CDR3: TGTGCCAGCAGTTTGCCCGTAGATTACAATGAGCAGTTCTTC. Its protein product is CASSLPVDYNEQFF. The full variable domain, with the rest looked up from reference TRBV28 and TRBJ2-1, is DVKVTQSSRYLVKRTGEKVFLECVQDMDHENMFWYRQDPGLGLRLIYFSYDVKMKEKGDIPEGYSVSREKKERFSLILESASTNQTSMYLCASSLPVDYNEQFFGPGTRLTVL.

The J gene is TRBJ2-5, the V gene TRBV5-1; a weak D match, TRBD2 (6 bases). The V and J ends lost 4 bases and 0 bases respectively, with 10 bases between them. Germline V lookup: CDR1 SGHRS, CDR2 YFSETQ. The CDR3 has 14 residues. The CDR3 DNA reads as TGCGCCAGCAGCCTCCGGGACTACCAAGAGACCCAGTACTTC. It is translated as CASSLRDYQETQYF.

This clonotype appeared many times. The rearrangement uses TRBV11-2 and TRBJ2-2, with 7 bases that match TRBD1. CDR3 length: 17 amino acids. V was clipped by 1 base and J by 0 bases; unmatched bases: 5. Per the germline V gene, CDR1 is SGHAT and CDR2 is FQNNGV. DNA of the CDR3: TGTGCCAGCAGCTTAGGCCCAGACAGGGCGAACACCGGGGAGCTGTTTTTT. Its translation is CASSLGPDRANTGELFF. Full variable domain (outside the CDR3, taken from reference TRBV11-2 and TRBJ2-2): EAGVAQSPRYKIIEKRQSVAFWCNPISGHATLYWYQQILGQGPKLLIQFQNNGVVDDSQLPKDRFSAERLKGVDSTLKIQPAKLEDSAVYLCASSLGPDRANTGELFFGEGSRLTVL.

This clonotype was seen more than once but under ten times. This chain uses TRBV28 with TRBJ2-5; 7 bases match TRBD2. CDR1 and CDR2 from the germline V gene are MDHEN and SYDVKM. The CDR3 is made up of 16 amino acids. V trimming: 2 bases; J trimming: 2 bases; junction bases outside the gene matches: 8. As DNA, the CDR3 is TGTGCCAGCAGTTTACCCCGAGGCGGGAGTCAAGAGACCCAGTACTTC. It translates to CASSLPRGGSQETQYF.

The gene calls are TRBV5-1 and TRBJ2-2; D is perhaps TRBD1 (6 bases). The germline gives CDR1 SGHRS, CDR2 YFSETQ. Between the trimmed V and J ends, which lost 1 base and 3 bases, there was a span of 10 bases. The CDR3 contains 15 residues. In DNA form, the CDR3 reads TGCGCCAGCAGCTTGACAGGGATGGACACCGGGGAGCTGTTTTTT. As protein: CASSLTGMDTGELFF.

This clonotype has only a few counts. CDR3 in DNA: TGCGCCAGCAGCCGGACAGGGACTAGCACAGATACGCAGTATTTT. Its translation: CASSRTGTSTDTQYF. The chain uses TRBV5-1 and TRBJ2-3, with 8 bases identical to TRBD1. V gave up 4 bases and J gave up 0 bases; unmatched junction bases: 4. The CDR3 totals 15 residues. Germline V gene lookup returns CDR1 SGHRS and CDR2 YFSETQ.

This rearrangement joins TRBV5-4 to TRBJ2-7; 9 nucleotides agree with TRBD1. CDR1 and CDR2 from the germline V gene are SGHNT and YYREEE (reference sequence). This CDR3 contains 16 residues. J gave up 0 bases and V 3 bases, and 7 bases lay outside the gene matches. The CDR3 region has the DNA TGTGCCAGCAGCTACGGGACAGGGCCCAGCTCCTACGAGCAGTACTTC. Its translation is CASSYGTGPSSYEQYF.

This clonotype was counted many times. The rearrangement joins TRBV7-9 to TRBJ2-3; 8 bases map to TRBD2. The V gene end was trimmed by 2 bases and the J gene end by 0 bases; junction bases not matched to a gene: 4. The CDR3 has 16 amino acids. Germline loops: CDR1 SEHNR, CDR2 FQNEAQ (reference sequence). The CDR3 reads CASSLTERGSTDTQYF. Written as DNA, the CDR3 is TGTGCCAGCAGCTTAACCGAGCGGGGGAGCACAGATACGCAGTATTTT.

Here the CDR3 reads CASRGWGTGDADTQYF. In nucleotides, the CDR3 is TGTGCCAGCAGGGGGTGGGGGACAGGGGACGCAGATACGCAGTATTTT. The chain has TRBV6-1 and TRBJ2-3; 10 bases align to TRBD1. Germline CDR1 is MNHNS and CDR2 is SASEGT. Trimming took 6 bases from V and 4 from J; bases not matched to a gene: 10. The CDR3 is 16 residues long.

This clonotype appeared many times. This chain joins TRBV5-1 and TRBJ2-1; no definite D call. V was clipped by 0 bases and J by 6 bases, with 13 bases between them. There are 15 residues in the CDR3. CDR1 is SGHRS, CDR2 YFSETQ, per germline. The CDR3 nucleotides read TGCGCCAGCAGCTTGGGAAGCGTCAAGGGCAATGAGCAGTTCTTC. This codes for CASSLGSVKGNEQFF.

The CDR3 is CASSWQTAQPYEQYF. CDR3 bases: TGCGCCAGCAGCTGGCAGACAGCCCAGCCCTACGAGCAGTACTTC. The chain recombines TRBV5-1 with TRBJ2-7; D possibly corresponds to TRBD1 (5 bases). Germline V gene lookup returns CDR1 SGHRS and CDR2 YFSETQ. Trimming took off 3 bases at V and 2 bases at J, with 15 bases between the two ends. The CDR3 is made up of 15 amino acids.

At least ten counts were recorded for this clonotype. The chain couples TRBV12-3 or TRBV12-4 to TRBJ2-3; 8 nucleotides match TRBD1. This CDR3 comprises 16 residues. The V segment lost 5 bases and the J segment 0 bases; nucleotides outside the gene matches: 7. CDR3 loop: CASSKRQGSSTDTQYF. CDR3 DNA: TGTGCCAGCAGTAAACGACAGGGGTCTAGCACAGATACGCAGTATTTT.

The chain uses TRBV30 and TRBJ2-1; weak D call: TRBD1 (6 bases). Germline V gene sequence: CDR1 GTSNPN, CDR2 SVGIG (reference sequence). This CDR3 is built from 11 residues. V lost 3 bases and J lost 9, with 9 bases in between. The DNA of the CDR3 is TGTGCCTGGAGAGCAGGGGTTGAGCAGTTCTTC. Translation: CAWRAGVEQFF.

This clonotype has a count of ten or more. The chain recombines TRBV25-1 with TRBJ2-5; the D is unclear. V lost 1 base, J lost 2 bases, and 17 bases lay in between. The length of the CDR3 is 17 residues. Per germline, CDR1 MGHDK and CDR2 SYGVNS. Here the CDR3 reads CASSESLTSGTQETQYF. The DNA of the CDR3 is TGTGCCAGCAGTGAATCCCTAACGTCGGGCACGCAAGAGACCCAGTACTTC.

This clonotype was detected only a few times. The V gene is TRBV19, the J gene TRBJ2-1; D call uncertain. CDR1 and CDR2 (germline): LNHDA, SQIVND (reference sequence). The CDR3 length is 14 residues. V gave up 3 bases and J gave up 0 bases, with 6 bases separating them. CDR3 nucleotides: TGTGCCAGTAGTATCGGCTTCTCCTACAATGAGCAGTTCTTC. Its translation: CASSIGFSYNEQFF.

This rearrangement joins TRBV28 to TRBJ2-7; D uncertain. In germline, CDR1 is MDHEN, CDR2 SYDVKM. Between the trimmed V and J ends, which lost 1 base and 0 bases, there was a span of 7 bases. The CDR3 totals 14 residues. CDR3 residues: CASSLYAASYEQYF. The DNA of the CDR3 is TGTGCCAGCAGTTTATATGCAGCCTCCTACGAGCAGTACTTC.

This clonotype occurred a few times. The CDR3 coding sequence is TGTGCCAGTAAAACAGGGTCTGGGCAGCCCCAGCATTTT. Its translation: CASKTGSGQPQHF. This rearrangement joins TRBV19 to TRBJ1-5; weak D call: TRBD1 (6 bases). V was clipped by 7 bases and J by 7 bases, with 14 bases between them. This CDR3 comprises 13 residues. Germline CDR1 and CDR2: LNHDA and SQIVND (reference sequence).

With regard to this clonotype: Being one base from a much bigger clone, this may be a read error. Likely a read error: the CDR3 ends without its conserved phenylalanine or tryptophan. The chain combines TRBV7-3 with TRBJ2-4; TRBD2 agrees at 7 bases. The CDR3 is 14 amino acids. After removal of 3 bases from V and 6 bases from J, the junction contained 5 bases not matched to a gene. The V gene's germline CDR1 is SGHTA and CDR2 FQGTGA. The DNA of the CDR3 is TGTGCCAGCAGCTTGGGAGGGCCCGGAAACATTCAGTACCTC. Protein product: CASSLGGPGNIQYL.

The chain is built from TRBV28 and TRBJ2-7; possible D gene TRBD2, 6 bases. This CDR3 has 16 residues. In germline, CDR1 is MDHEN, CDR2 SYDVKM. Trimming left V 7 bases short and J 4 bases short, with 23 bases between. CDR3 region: CASTWGMGGYKYEQYF. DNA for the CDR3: TGTGCCAGCACTTGGGGTATGGGAGGATATAAGTACGAGCAGTACTTC.

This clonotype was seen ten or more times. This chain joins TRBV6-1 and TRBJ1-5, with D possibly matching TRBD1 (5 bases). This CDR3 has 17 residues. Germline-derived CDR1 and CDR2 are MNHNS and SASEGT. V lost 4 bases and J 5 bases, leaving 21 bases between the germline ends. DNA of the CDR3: TGTGCCAGCAGTGTATCGGTGTCAGGGCTACATGATCAGCCCCAGCATTTT. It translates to CASSVSVSGLHDQPQHF.

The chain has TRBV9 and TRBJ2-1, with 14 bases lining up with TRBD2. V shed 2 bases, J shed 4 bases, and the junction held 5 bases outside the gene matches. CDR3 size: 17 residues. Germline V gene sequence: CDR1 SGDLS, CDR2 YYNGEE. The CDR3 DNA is TGTGCCAGCAGCGTCGGGACTAGCGGGAGTACATACAATGAGCAGTTCTTC. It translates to CASSVGTSGSTYNEQFF. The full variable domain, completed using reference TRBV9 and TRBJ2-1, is DSGVTQTPKHLITATGQRVTLRCSPRSGDLSVYWYQQSLDQGLQFLIQYYNGEERAKGNILERFSAQQFPDLHSELNLSSLELGDSALYFCASSVGTSGSTYNEQFFGPGTRLTVL.

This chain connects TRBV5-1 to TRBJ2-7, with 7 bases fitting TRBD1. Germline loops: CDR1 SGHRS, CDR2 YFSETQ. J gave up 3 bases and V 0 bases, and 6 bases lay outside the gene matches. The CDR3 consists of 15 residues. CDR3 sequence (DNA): TGCGCCAGCAGCTTGGGGGGGACAGTCCGCTACGAGCAGTACTTC. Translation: CASSLGGTVRYEQYF.